This T cell receptor (beta chain) was obtained from a study of cytomegalovirus exposure and HLA in healthy donors. Notes on the study in general: The study found most TCR sequences rare, yet found some public TCRs in many donors. Investigators reported 150 to 200 TCR beta chains as tied to cytomegalovirus. Reportedly, cytomegalovirus status was diagnosed with high sensitivity and specificity.

CDR1 LNHNV and CDR2 YYDKDF come from the germline V gene (reference sequence). The CDR3 is 16 amino acids. Trimming took off 0 bases at V and 3 bases at J, with 14 bases between the two ends. Produced via immunoSEQ multiplex PCR; TCRdb's table is partial and in-frame only. Of tens of thousands of clones in the sample, over 80% were seen once. As regards this clone: Its antigen is unidentified.

The TCR was taken from a man under 40 in good health and CMV-seronegative. V gene TRBV15 combines with J gene TRBJ1-2; no definite D call. The sequenced sample consisted of PBMCs. In DNA form, the CDR3 reads TGTGCCACCAGCAGAGACGGAAACGGGTTTGACTATGGCTACACCTTC. This translates into CATSRDGNGFDYGYTF.